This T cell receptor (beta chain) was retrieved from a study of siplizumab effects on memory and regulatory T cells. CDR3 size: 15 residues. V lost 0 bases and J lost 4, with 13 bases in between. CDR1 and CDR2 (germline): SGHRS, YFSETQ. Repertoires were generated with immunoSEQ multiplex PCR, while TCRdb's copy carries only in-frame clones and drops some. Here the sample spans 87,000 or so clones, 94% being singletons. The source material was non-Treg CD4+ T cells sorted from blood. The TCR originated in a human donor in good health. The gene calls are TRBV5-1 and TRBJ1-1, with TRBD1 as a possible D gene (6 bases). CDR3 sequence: CASSLDDRLGTEAFF. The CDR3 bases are TGCGCCAGCAGCTTGGACGACAGGCTCGGCACTGAAGCTTTCTTT. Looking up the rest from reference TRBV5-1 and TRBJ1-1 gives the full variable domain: KAGVTQTPRYLIKTRGQQVTLSCSPISGHRSVSWYQQTPGQGLQFLFEYFSETQRNKGNFPGRFSGRQFSNSRSEMNVSTLELGDSALYLCASSLDDRLGTEAFFGQGTRLTVV.